This T cell receptor (beta chain) was documented in a study of T cells expressing NK-cell markers. General study points: The study left the HCMV specificity of expanded NKG2C+ T cell clones unresolved.

This CDR3 contains 11 residues. On this clonotype: Antigen unknown.

For each CDR3 protein, TCRdb gives one entry from its re-call of the 5' RACE reads, without DNA. The listing records about 150,000 distinct CDR3 sequences. Material for sequencing was blood T cells: a sorted CD56 or NKG2C T cell subset, CD4+ or CD8+ T cells, or bulk PBMC T cells (not recorded which). The TCR comes from a woman between 50 and 59 years old in good health. The chain joins TRBV21-1 to TRBJ1-2. TRBV21-1 is marked as a pseudogene. The CDR3 loop is CASSSFYGYTF.